The present T cell receptor (beta chain) was sequenced within a study of blood T cell repertoires in COVID-19. This clone occurred once. Germline V gene sequence: CDR1 SGHVS, CDR2 FQNEAQ. The V gene end was trimmed by 2 bases and the J gene end by 7 bases; junction bases not matched to a gene: 9. The CDR3 length is 15 residues. The study assigned cohorts using participant-reported clinical history. Authors' analysis steps: For nucleated cells, counts were estimated from reference gene primer amplification. Here immunoSEQ multiplex PCR was the method, and the copy in TCRdb shows in-frame clones only, minus some. The V and J calls and clone size were taken over from that table, and D and trimming were inferred from the DNA. The sample yields almost 400,000 clones, approximately 90% seen once.

The chain has TRBV7-8 and TRBJ1-1, with 8 bases aligning to TRBD1. Sequenced sample: PBMCs or T cells enriched from blood (not recorded which). This receptor was obtained from a woman aged 25 to 45 with acute COVID-19. CDR3 region: CASSLLGQGASEAFF. In DNA, the CDR3 is TGTGCCAGCAGCTTATTAGGGCAGGGGGCCAGTGAAGCTTTCTTT.